Below are 20 T cell receptor beta chains sequenced from a single sample in a study of graft-versus-host responses after intestinal transplantation (dated by TCRdb to the early 2020s). Dithiothreitol, EDTA incubations and collagenase D digestion were used to isolate intraepithelial and lamina propria lymphocytes from graft specimens. Library preparation used the immunoSEQ multiplex PCR assay. Held by TCRdb, this immuneACCESS table contains in-frame sequences only and omits some clones. Under half of the omission traces to an unresolved V gene where checked; the cause of the rest is unknown. The sample contains some 15,000 clones, almost 70% of them found a single time. The ten largest account for about 23% of the sample. This material consisted of ileum tissue, taken approximately 780 days after intestinal transplantation. Receptors originate from a human patient who received an intestinal transplant, so some T cells may come from the graft donor.

This sequence joins TRBV14 and TRBJ2-1; no clear D. Germline V lookup: CDR1 SGHDN, CDR2 FVKESK. CDR3 size: 13 residues. The ends were cut back, 4 bases at V and 9 bases at J, with 13 bases in the middle. The CDR3 coding sequence is TGTGCCAGCAGCCTTCGTCTAAGTCGTGAGCAGTTCTTC. Translating gives CASSLRLSREQFF.

J is TRBJ1-1 and V is TRBV7-8; D may be TRBD1 (5 bases). Germline lookup yields CDR1 SGHVS and CDR2 FQNEAQ. The length of the CDR3 is 14 residues. V lost 5 bases and J 1 base, leaving 11 bases between the germline ends. CDR3 sequence reads: CASSVGHGNTEAFF. The CDR3 coding sequence is TGTGCCAGCAGCGTAGGACACGGGAACACTGAAGCTTTCTTT.

This clone was detected once. The rearrangement uses TRBV6-6 and TRBJ1-2; D unclear. This CDR3 comprises 11 residues. V was shortened by 6 bases and J by 5 bases, with 7 bases between the two germline ends. Germline V gene sequence: CDR1 MNHNY, CDR2 SVGAGI (reference sequence). CDR3 nucleotides: TGTGCCAGCAGCAATGGGTATGGCTACACCTTC. It specifies CASSNGYGYTF.

V is TRBV7-4 and J is TRBJ2-7; 8 bases are shared with TRBD1. Germline V gives CDR1 SGHVT, CDR2 SQSDAQ. This CDR3 comprises 15 residues. V shed 7 bases, J shed 3 bases, and the junction held 11 bases outside the gene matches. Here the CDR3 DNA reads TGTGCCAGCAACAATCCCACTGACAGGGGCTACGAGCAGTACTTC. Translation gives CASNNPTDRGYEQYF.

The J gene is TRBJ2-4, the V gene TRBV14, with TRBD1 matching 7 bases. CDR3 length equals 14 residues. CDR1 and CDR2 (germline): SGHDN, FVKESK. After removal of 3 bases from V and 6 bases from J, the junction contained 5 bases not matched to a gene. CDR3 coding DNA: TGTGCCAGCAGCCACGGGACAGAAGGAAACATTCAGTACTTC. It yields the protein CASSHGTEGNIQYF.

Here the CDR3 DNA reads TGTGCCAGCAGCGACCGGGACGGCAACACTGAAGCTTTCTTT. As protein: CASSDRDGNTEAFF. The V gene is TRBV13, the J gene TRBJ1-1; D might be TRBD1 (5 bases). The V end was cut by 5 bases, the J end by 2 bases, with 12 bases between. CDR1 is PRHDT and CDR2 is FYEKMQ in the germline V gene (reference sequence). This CDR3 contains 14 residues. The full variable domain, in which reference TRBV13 and TRBJ1-1 provide the parts outside the CDR3, is AAGVIQSPRHLIKEKRETATLKCYPIPRHDTVYWYQQGPGQDPQFLISFYEKMQSDKGSIPDRFSAQQFSDYHSELNMSSLELGDSALYFCASSDRDGNTEAFFGQGTRLTVV.

The rearrangement uses TRBV27 and TRBJ1-1, with TRBD1 matching 7 bases. V lost 6 bases, J lost 1 base, and 5 bases stayed unmatched. The CDR3 loop spans 14 amino acids. In germline, CDR1 is MNHEY, CDR2 SMNVEV (reference sequence). CDR3 region: CASSRTGQNTEAFF. In DNA, the CDR3 is TGTGCCAGCAGCCGGACAGGCCAGAACACTGAAGCTTTCTTT.

The chain has TRBV25-1 and TRBJ2-1; TRBD2 aligns across 9 bases. CDR1 is MGHDK and CDR2 is SYGVNS in the germline V gene. The CDR3 length is 16 residues. Trimming at V came to 5 bases and at J to 2 bases, leaving 7 bases not matched to a gene. The CDR3 sequence: CASSPPGLAPYNEQFF. The CDR3 region has the DNA TGTGCCAGCAGTCCTCCGGGACTAGCCCCCTACAATGAGCAGTTCTTC.

For this clone: Within the sample, other DNA sequences also encode this same CDR3. The gene calls are TRBV30 and TRBJ2-2; 7 nucleotides align to TRBD2. The CDR3 contains 16 residues. Germline CDR1 is GTSNPN and CDR2 is SVGIG (reference sequence). The V and J ends lost 0 bases and 3 bases, in that order; junction bases with no gene match: 7. Here the CDR3 reads CAWSVTGRGDTGELFF. In nucleotides, the CDR3 is TGTGCCTGGAGTGTAACGGGGAGGGGTGACACCGGGGAGCTGTTTTTT.

This clone showed up just a few times. This sample includes further DNA sequences coding for the same CDR3. The rearrangement links TRBV6-5 to TRBJ1-4; D is unclear. The germline gives CDR1 MNHEY, CDR2 SVGAGI. V lost 2 bases and J 0 bases, leaving 4 bases between the germline ends. This CDR3 is built from 14 residues. The DNA of the CDR3 is TGTGCCAGCAGTTACGGGACAACTAATGAAAAACTGTTTTTT. Translation gives CASSYGTTNEKLFF.

The CDR3 sequence: CASSLDRDIGPEQYF. The CDR3 coding sequence is TGTGCCAGCAGCTTGGACCGGGACATAGGTCCCGAGCAGTACTTC. The gene calls are TRBV7-8 and TRBJ2-5; tentative D call: TRBD1 (6 bases). The DNA end favors TRBJ2-7, so the J call may be wrong. CDR1 and CDR2 (germline): SGHVS, FQNEAQ. This CDR3 comprises 15 residues.

The chain combines TRBV5-6 with TRBJ1-2, with D perhaps TRBD1 (5 bases). Trimming removed 1 base from V and 8 bases from J, with 9 bases in between. The CDR3 extends over 12 amino acids. The germline gives CDR1 SGHDT, CDR2 YYEEEE. Here the CDR3 reads CASSLQGDGYTF. The CDR3 bases are TGTGCCAGCAGCTTGCAAGGGGACGGCTACACCTTC.

This clone turned up a few times. This sequence joins TRBV9 and TRBJ2-7; a weak D match, TRBD1 (6 bases). The germline V gene encodes CDR1 SGDLS and CDR2 YYNGEE. There are 15 residues in the CDR3. The ends were cut back, 0 bases at V and 5 bases at J, with 15 bases in the middle. The CDR3 protein is CASSVDFRGVNEQYF. The CDR3 DNA reads TGTGCCAGCAGCGTAGATTTCAGGGGAGTCAACGAGCAGTACTTC. Full variable domain (missing parts from reference TRBV9 and TRBJ2-7): DSGVTQTPKHLITATGQRVTLRCSPRSGDLSVYWYQQSLDQGLQFLIQYYNGEERAKGNILERFSAQQFPDLHSELNLSSLELGDSALYFCASSVDFRGVNEQYFGPGTRLTVT.

Concerning this clone: This may stem from a read error, because a much larger clone lies one nucleotide away. The rearrangement joins TRBV29-1 to TRBJ2-5; tentatively, D is TRBD1 (5 bases). This CDR3 is built from 12 residues. Trimming took 3 bases from V and 2 from J, leaving 7 bases between them. CDR1 is SQVTM, CDR2 ANQGSEA, per germline. CDR3 DNA sequence: TGCAGCGTTGACAGGGTGCAAGAGACCCAGTACTTC. Translating gives CSVDRVQETQYF.

The V call is TRBV7-9, the J call TRBJ2-5; TRBD1 might be the D (5 bases). Germline V gene lookup returns CDR1 SEHNR and CDR2 FQNEAQ (reference sequence). The CDR3 runs 14 residues. V dropped 2 bases and J dropped 7 bases, with 14 bases sitting between them. The CDR3 nucleotides are TGTGCCAGCAGCTTAAGTAACAGGTTCGGGACCCAGTACTTC. Translating gives CASSLSNRFGTQYF.

The genes are TRBV2 and TRBJ1-3, with D uncertain. The V end lost 3 bases, the J end lost 0 bases, and 9 bases lay between the germline ends. The CDR3 is 15 amino acids. Germline values: CDR1 SNHLY, CDR2 FYNNEI. The CDR3 spells CASSDIPDSGNTIYF. The CDR3 DNA is TGTGCCAGCAGTGATATACCAGACTCTGGAAACACCATATATTTT. Looking up the rest from reference TRBV2 and TRBJ1-3 gives the full variable domain: EPEVTQTPSHQVTQMGQEVILRCVPISNHLYFYWYRQILGQKVEFLVSFYNNEISEKSEIFDDQFSVERPDGSNFTLKIRSTKLEDSAMYFCASSDIPDSGNTIYFGEGSWLTVV.

The rearrangement joins TRBV5-6 to TRBJ1-2; 8 bases align to TRBD1. Germline loops: CDR1 SGHDT, CDR2 YYEEEE. V lost 4 bases, J lost 6 bases, and 14 bases stayed unmatched. The CDR3 totals 16 residues. The CDR3 reads CASSRVFGQGVDGYTF. The CDR3 DNA follows: TGTGCCAGCAGCCGGGTATTCGGACAGGGAGTAGATGGCTACACCTTC.

The chain joins TRBV4-3 to TRBJ1-2; D is unresolved. Germline CDR1 reads LGHNA; CDR2 reads YSLEER. V was shortened by 2 bases and J by 1 base, with 8 bases between the two germline ends. This CDR3 spans 14 amino acids. The CDR3 DNA follows: TGCGCCAGCAGCCAACTCCCTGTTAACTATGGCTACACCTTC. As protein: CASSQLPVNYGYTF.

V is TRBV5-4 and J is TRBJ1-3; D ambiguous. From germline, CDR1 is SGHNT and CDR2 YYREEE (reference sequence). The CDR3 totals 14 residues. The V end lost 2 bases, the J end lost 6 bases, and 12 bases lay between the germline ends. The DNA for the CDR3 is TGTGCCAGCAGCTTTTCAGGCCCCGAAAACACCATATATTTT. Translated, it gives CASSFSGPENTIYF.

The gene calls are TRBV30 and TRBJ2-7; 9 bases agree with TRBD2. CDR1 is GTSNPN, CDR2 SVGIG, per germline (reference sequence). J lost 9 bases, V lost 4 bases, and 7 bases had no gene match. The CDR3 runs to 12 residues. Here the CDR3 reads CAWTLAGLAQYF. CDR3 nucleotides: TGTGCCTGGACACTAGCGGGTCTAGCGCAGTACTTC.